These 9 T cell receptor beta chains originate from one sample sequenced in a study of T cells after posttransplantation cyclophosphamide. Using immunoSEQ multiplex PCR, the repertoire was profiled, and TCRdb retains in-frame clones only, with some absent. Listed for the sample are 20,000 to 25,000 clones, none seen a single time. The sequencing input was PBMCs. All receptors come from an older woman in good health, CMV-negative, and a related stem cell transplant donor.

This clone was seen many times. The gene calls are TRBV12-5 and TRBJ2-2; 10 nucleotides line up with TRBD2. V shed 0 bases and J 4 bases; nucleotides not matched to a gene: 2. The CDR3 covers 16 residues. CDR1 and CDR2 (germline): LGHNT, FRNRAP. CDR3 region: CASGLVLAGSTGELFF. The CDR3 nucleotides are TGTGCTAGTGGTTTGGTACTAGCGGGGTCCACCGGGGAGCTGTTTTTT.

At least ten counts were recorded for this clone. This rearrangement joins TRBV28 to TRBJ1-4; 9 nucleotides match TRBD1. The germline CDR1 and CDR2 sequences are MDHEN and SYDVKM. This CDR3 spans 12 amino acids. V lost 11 bases to trimming and J lost 14 bases; unmatched junction nucleotides: 12. Here the CDR3 reads CACGQGPLWLFF. Here the CDR3 DNA reads TGTGCCTGTGGACAGGGGCCCCTTTGGCTGTTTTTT.

In this sample, this clone turned up many times. This chain connects TRBV29-1 to TRBJ2-2; D is ambiguous. The V gene's germline CDR1 is SQVTM and CDR2 ANQGSEA. Trimming left V 5 bases short and J 1 base short, with 11 bases between. This CDR3 has 14 residues. CDR3 region: CSVLGYLNTGELFF. CDR3 nucleotides: TGCAGCGTTCTCGGGTACCTGAACACCGGGGAGCTGTTTTTT.

The sample holds many counts of this clone. The chain uses TRBV7-8 and TRBJ2-5; TRBD2 agrees at 7 bases. The CDR3 is 14 residues long. With V trimmed by 5 bases and J by 0 bases, 3 bases remained unmatched. Germline lookup yields CDR1 SGHVS and CDR2 FQNEAQ. As DNA, the CDR3 is TGTGCCAGCAGCCCGCGGGAGTACCAAGAGACCCAGTACTTC. Amino acids: CASSPREYQETQYF.

This clone was seen many times. The V call is TRBV29-1, the J call TRBJ1-2; 10 bases are shared with TRBD1. The CDR3 has 14 amino acids. The germline V gene encodes CDR1 SQVTM and CDR2 ANQGSEA. The V and J ends lost 1 base and 3 bases, in that order; junction bases with no gene match: 2. The CDR3 here is CSVEGGTGDYGYTF. The DNA for the CDR3 is TGCAGCGTTGAAGGAGGGACAGGGGACTATGGCTACACCTTC. Full variable domain (rest looked up from reference TRBV29-1 and TRBJ1-2): SAVISQKPSRDICQRGTSLTIQCQVDSQVTMMFWYRQQPGQSLTLIATANQGSEATYESGFVIDKFPISRPNLTFSTLTVSNMSPEDSSIYLCSVEGGTGDYGYTFGSGTRLTVV.

At least ten counts were recorded for this clone. The chain combines TRBV6-1 with TRBJ1-4; D unresolved. With 8 bases removed from V and 5 bases from J, the gap between germline ends came to 9 bases. Germline-derived CDR1 and CDR2 are MNHNS and SASEGT. The CDR3 runs 12 residues. This CDR3 is CASQSGNEKLFF. Here the CDR3 DNA reads TGTGCCAGCCAGTCGGGGAATGAAAAACTGTTTTTT.

This clone was observed at least ten times. The J gene is TRBJ2-2, the V gene TRBV5-4; D might be TRBD2 (6 bases). V lost 4 bases, J lost 7 bases, and 17 bases lay in between. CDR1 is SGHNT and CDR2 is YYREEE in the germline V gene (reference sequence). The CDR3 extends over 15 amino acids. CDR3 nucleotide sequence: TGTGCCAGCAGCCCGACCGGAGGGAGGAGCGGGGAGCTGTTTTTT. It is translated as CASSPTGGRSGELFF.

This clone was seen only a few times. V gene TRBV4-3 combines with J gene TRBJ2-3; 14 bases line up with TRBD2. This CDR3 is built from 19 residues. Looked up from germline, CDR1 is LGHNA and CDR2 is YSLEER. V trimming: 0 bases; J trimming: 3 bases; junction bases outside the gene matches: 8. CDR3 DNA sequence: TGCGCCAGCAGCCAAGAGACTAGCGGGAGGGCCTTGGATACAGATACGCAGTATTTT. Encoded protein: CASSQETSGRALDTDTQYF.

This clone showed up many times. The rearrangement links TRBV19 to TRBJ2-6; 7 nucleotides align to TRBD2. Per germline, CDR1 LNHDA and CDR2 SQIVND (reference sequence). The junction had 0 bases not matched to a gene; V was cut back by 3 bases and J by 1 base. CDR3 length: 15 residues. The CDR3 sequence: CASSMGGSGANVLTF. The CDR3 bases are TGTGCCAGTAGTATGGGAGGGTCTGGGGCCAACGTCCTGACTTTC. The full variable domain, rest sourced from reference TRBV19 and TRBJ2-6, is DGGITQSPKYLFRKEGQNVTLSCEQNLNHDAMYWYRQDPGQGLRLIYYSQIVNDFQKGDIAEGYSVSREKKESFPLTVTSAQKNPTAFYLCASSMGGSGANVLTFGAGSRLTVL.